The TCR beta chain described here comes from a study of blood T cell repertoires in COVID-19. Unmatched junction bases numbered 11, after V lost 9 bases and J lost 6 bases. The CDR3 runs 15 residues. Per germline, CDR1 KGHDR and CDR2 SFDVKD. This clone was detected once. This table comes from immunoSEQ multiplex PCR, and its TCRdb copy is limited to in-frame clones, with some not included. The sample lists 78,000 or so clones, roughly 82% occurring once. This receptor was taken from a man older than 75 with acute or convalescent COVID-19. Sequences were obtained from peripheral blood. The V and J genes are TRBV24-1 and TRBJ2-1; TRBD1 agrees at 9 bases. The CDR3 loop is CATGAGQGSSNEQFF. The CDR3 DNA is TGTGCCACCGGAGCCGGACAGGGGAGTAGCAATGAGCAGTTCTTC.